This record looks at one T cell receptor beta chain sequence and its context. The clone's antigen remains unknown. No qualities accompany the bases; no much larger clone lies one base away. The data belong to a study of shared clonotypes between healthy human individuals (TCRdb year 2020). With regard to the full study: A few men and a couple of women, aged 18 to 49 years, made up the cohort. Per donor, three plates each were used for CD4 naive and CD4 memory, two for CD8 naive, and one for CD8 memory. Blood TCR repertoires of about five healthy adults were deeply sequenced to estimate repertoire size and the extent of clonotype sharing between individuals. Libraries were prepared and TCR repertoires were sequenced by different laboratories using diverse techniques, in order to increase sequencing depth and limit assay-specific biases. Per donor, leukapheresis produced somewhere between about 0.94 and 9.5 billion PBMCs.

What the authors observed across the whole study: Clonotypes shared by all four sorted-subset donors showed higher generation probabilities than non-shared clonotypes. Across a handful of donors, around 5% of naive CD4, around 3.3% of naive CD8, approximately 2.5% of memory CD4, and 0.4% of memory CD8 clonotypes were shared. Pairwise subsampling led to the expectation that sequencing depth would affect the degree of clonotype sharing among donors. Incomplete sequencing was indicated by rarefaction of sorted-subset datasets, despite the large sequencing depth. Sampling was limited to blood, and TCR repertoires in tissue likely differ from TCR repertoires in blood. The genetic and exposure-history diversity represented was limited by the small number of donors. Larger estimated clonotype richness was generally found for naive subsets than for memory subsets.

The germline V gene (reference sequence) gives CDR1 as MNHEY and CDR2 as SMNVEV. V is shortened by 5 bases, J by 0 bases, and the region joining them spans 11 bases. From cysteine to phenylalanine, the CDR3 is 14 amino acids long. The kept DNA is CDR3 alone, 42 bases in frame from the first base. TCR CDR3 regions were amplified from genomic DNA by multiplex PCR using the deep immunoSEQ assay. For each cell subset, the extracted genomic DNA was distributed evenly across all wells of several immunoSEQ 96-well plates, and each plate served as one replicate. Each replicate PCR for sorted subsets received about 200 ng genomic DNA, equal to some 32,000 T cell genomes. The purified libraries were quantified using a Qubit 3.0 fluorometer, sized with a Bioanalyzer 2100, and then quantified again using the KAPA Library Quantification kit. Every immunoSEQ 96-well plate was sequenced on a dedicated single-read 150-cycle Illumina NextSeq 550 flow cell. The paper's data handling went like this. Because the immunoSEQ output held only junctional sequences and lacked quality scores, the filtering could not match the filtering applied to full-length reads. To assign V/J genes and CDR3, sequences were annotated against IMGT germline references using PyIR, a Python wrapper for IgBLAST v1.9. Reads were filtered out if the reads had weak V/J assignments (E-value above 1e-6), no CDR3, stop codons, out-of-frame junctions, or ambiguous translated residues. V3J clonotypes were defined as sequences sharing an identical inferred V gene, J gene, and CDR3 amino acid sequence. To compute the percentage overlap between repertoires, the number of shared unique clonotypes was divided by the size of the smaller repertoire. Richness of each repertoire was evaluated using RTK rarefaction, the Chao1 estimator, and Recon v2.1 estimates of unobserved clonotypes. For all TCRbeta clonotypes obtained by the gDNA method from a few donors, generation probabilities were computed with OLGA. The table comes from immuneACCESS by way of TCRdb, which keeps in-frame sequences with V and J called. Part of the clones is missing from these tables; in studies checked, under half for an unresolved V gene and the rest for unknown reasons. From that table come the V and J calls and clone size; the DNA was used to work out D and trimming. For this sample there are about 2 million clones; 95% appear just once. Approximately 0.13% of the sample is held by the ten biggest clonotypes.

The donors were healthy, HIV-negative adults with no recently reported acute infections or vaccinations. All donors were Caucasian adults living in Nashville, Tennessee, USA. CD4+ T cells were enriched by magnetic negative selection; naive cells were then positively selected on CD45RA, and the negative fraction formed the memory subset. Blood was obtained by leukapheresis, after which PBMCs were separated by Ficoll-Histopaque density gradient centrifugation and cryopreserved in liquid nitrogen vapor phase. Analytical flow cytometry was used to check the purity and quantity of every magnetically sorted T cell population. Genomic DNA was isolated from each sorted fraction and quantified by UV absorbance on a Nanodrop 2000c.

Material for sequencing was naive CD4+ T cells sorted from blood. The sample's cell subset or site label is to be understood as: CD45RA+ positively selected. This chain joins TRBV27 to TRBJ2-7, with TRBD1 perhaps the D gene, on 6 matching bases. The receptor was isolated from a man aged 18-30 years in good health. CDR3 region: CASSPRQVSYEQYF. The sequenced DNA: TGTGCCAGCAGTCCCAGACAGGTCTCCTACGAGCAGTACTTC.